A single sample gave rise to the 17 T cell receptor beta chains below, sequenced in a study of blood T cells in healthy people across ages. A second PCR of roughly 7 to 11 cycles used a sample-barcoded 5' primer and a J-beta primer mix. TCRdb itself ran the 5' RACE reads through MiXCR, one entry per CDR3 protein. Here the sample spans some 1.5 million distinct CDR3 sequences, 28% being singletons. The sample was blood. These receptors all stem from a woman aged 30 to 39 in good health.

The chain links TRBV7-6 to TRBJ2-1; 9 nucleotides align to TRBD2. This CDR3 has 20 amino acids. Germline values: CDR1 SGHVS, CDR2 FNYEAQ. Trimming at V came to 1 base and at J to 4 bases, leaving 17 bases not matched to a gene. The CDR3 spells CASSLESPSGIRSLYNEQFF. The CDR3 DNA is TGTGCCAGCAGCTTAGAATCCCCTAGCGGGATCCGAAGCCTTTACAATGAGCAGTTCTTC.

This chain joins TRBV11-3 and TRBJ2-1; 8 positions match TRBD1. The CDR3 extends over 16 amino acids. Germline V CDR1 and CDR2: SGHNT, YENEEA. J gave up 7 bases and V 5 bases, and 13 bases lay outside the gene matches. CDR3 bases: TGTGCCAGCAGCCCAGGGGGCGACCTTACCAATAATGAGCAGTTCTTC. This codes for CASSPGGDLTNNEQFF.

This clonotype appeared many times. J is TRBJ2-1 and V is TRBV20-1, with 13 bases that match TRBD2. Germline loops: CDR1 DFQATT, CDR2 SNEGSKA (reference sequence). The CDR3 is 18 residues long. V dropped 5 bases and J dropped 4; count of bases not matched to a gene: 14. As DNA, the CDR3 is TGCAGTGCTCTAGTAACCGGACTAGCGGGAGCAAGGTACAATGAGCAGTTCTTC. Amino acid sequence: CSALVTGLAGARYNEQFF.

This clonotype appeared a few times. CDR3 nucleotide sequence: TGTGCCAGCAGTGAATTCAGGTTCTATGGCTACACCTTC. Translating it yields CASSEFRFYGYTF. V and J are TRBV6-1 and TRBJ1-2; no clear D. Germline V lookup: CDR1 MNHNS, CDR2 SASEGT. The germline V and J ends were trimmed by 2 bases and 4 bases, with 8 bases remaining between them. The CDR3 runs to 13 residues.

This clonotype was seen repeatedly, ten times or more. The chain recombines TRBV29-1 with TRBJ1-2; the D is unclear. The length of the CDR3 is 12 residues. V was trimmed by 4 bases and J by 4 bases, leaving 10 bases between them. Germline loops: CDR1 SQVTM, CDR2 ANQGSEA. The CDR3 DNA follows: TGCAGCGTTGGGTGGGGTGTCTATGGCTACACCTTC. Its protein product is CSVGWGVYGYTF.

This chain connects TRBV9 to TRBJ2-1; TRBD2 aligns across 9 bases. CDR1 and CDR2 from the germline V gene are SGDLS and YYNGEE. V lost 4 bases, J lost 7 bases, and 12 bases stayed unmatched. This CDR3 region has 16 residues. The CDR3 loop reads CASSLLLAGSNNEQFF. DNA of the CDR3: TGTGCCAGCAGCCTACTCCTAGCGGGATCGAATAATGAGCAGTTCTTC.

The sample holds many counts of this clonotype. This rearrangement joins TRBV4-1 to TRBJ2-5, with 9 bases that match TRBD2. Losses at the gene ends were 0 bases for V and 6 bases for J; bases not matched to a gene: 11. The CDR3 has 17 amino acids. Germline CDR1 MGHRA, CDR2 YSYEKL. CDR3 region: CASSQDLDAGGVKTQYF. CDR3 DNA: TGCGCCAGCAGCCAAGATCTTGATGCGGGGGGGGTAAAGACCCAGTACTTC.

The chain combines TRBV5-6 with TRBJ2-7; 8 bases line up with TRBD1. V shed 2 bases, J shed 6 bases, and the junction held 4 bases outside the gene matches. The germline CDR1 and CDR2 sequences are SGHDT and YYEEEE. The length of the CDR3 is 13 residues. In DNA, the CDR3 is TGTGCCAGCAGCTTCGGCAGGGGGCGCGAGCAGTACTTC. Encoded protein: CASSFGRGREQYF.

The chain employs TRBV20-1 and TRBJ2-4, with 8 bases identical to TRBD1. The ends lost 6 bases at V and 2 bases at J; junction bases unmatched: 9. Per the germline V gene, CDR1 is DFQATT and CDR2 is SNEGSKA (reference sequence). This CDR3 spans 15 amino acids. In DNA form, the CDR3 reads TGCAGTGCAACCCGACAGGGGAGCACCAAAAACATTCAGTACTTC. Translation: CSATRQGSTKNIQYF.

This clonotype appeared many times. The V and J genes are TRBV7-9 and TRBJ2-1; D may be TRBD1 (5 bases). V lost 5 bases and J 0 bases, leaving 14 bases between the germline ends. Looked up from germline, CDR1 is SEHNR and CDR2 is FQNEAQ (reference sequence). This CDR3 is 16 amino acids long. The CDR3 DNA is TGTGCCAGCAGCGGCGTGGGGCTCATCTCCTACAATGAGCAGTTCTTC. As protein: CASSGVGLISYNEQFF.

CDR3 nucleotide sequence: TGTGCCAGCAGACCTAGCGGGGGCCAGCAGTTCTTC. The encoded protein is CASRPSGGQQFF. The genes are TRBV3-1 and TRBJ2-1; 10 nucleotides line up with TRBD2. The germline V gene has CDR1 LGHDT and CDR2 YNNKEL (reference sequence). The CDR3 totals 12 residues. V lost 6 bases, J lost 11 bases, and 4 bases stayed unmatched.

This chain uses TRBV6-5 with TRBJ2-1; D possibly corresponds to TRBD2 (6 bases). V shed 2 bases and J shed 1 base, with 9 bases lying between them. Per germline, CDR1 MNHEY and CDR2 SVGAGI. This CDR3 spans 15 amino acids. CDR3 bases: TGTGCCAGCAGTTACCCCGGGGGTTCCTACAATGAGCAGTTCTTC. Amino acids: CASSYPGGSYNEQFF.

This clonotype was seen at least ten times. The chain has TRBV12-5 and TRBJ2-5; 10 bases match TRBD2. CDR3 length equals 16 residues. After removal of 5 bases from V and 1 base from J, the junction contained 7 bases not matched to a gene. Germline V gene sequence: CDR1 LGHNT, CDR2 FRNRAP. The CDR3 sequence is CASGGDLAGAQETQYF. The CDR3 DNA sequence: TGTGCTAGTGGTGGGGACCTAGCGGGGGCCCAAGAGACCCAGTACTTC.

The V gene is TRBV28, the J gene TRBJ1-6; D gene unclear. There are 15 residues in the CDR3. V shed 6 bases and J shed 7 bases, with 16 bases lying between them. From germline, CDR1 is MDHEN and CDR2 SYDVKM. The CDR3 reads CASSAGGFRNSPLHF. The CDR3 DNA follows: TGTGCCAGCAGCGCGGGTGGATTCCGGAATTCACCCCTCCACTTT.

Many counts were recorded for this clonotype. This chain links TRBV7-6 with TRBJ1-2; possible D gene TRBD1, 6 bases. This CDR3 is built from 11 residues. Germline V lookup: CDR1 SGHVS, CDR2 FNYEAQ. V lost 3 bases, J lost 9 bases, and 8 bases lay in between. CDR3 DNA: TGTGCCAGCAGCTTCAGGGGTAGCTACACCTTC. Translating gives CASSFRGSYTF.

On this clonotype itself: A much larger clone lies one base from this, so it may be a read error. The chain uses TRBV5-1 and TRBJ2-5; weak D call: TRBD1 (6 bases). Germline V CDR1 and CDR2: SGHRS, YFSETQ. This CDR3 is 14 amino acids long. In nucleotides, the CDR3 is TGCGCCAGCACTCAGGGGATTGGGCAAGAGGCCCAGTACTTC. This gives the protein CASTQGIGQEAQYF.

This clonotype has only a few counts. The rearrangement uses TRBV5-1 and TRBJ2-3, with D possibly TRBD2 on 6 matching bases. Between the trimmed V and J ends, which lost 7 bases and 5 bases, there was a span of 23 bases. Germline V lookup: CDR1 SGHRS, CDR2 YFSETQ. The CDR3 consists of 16 residues. The CDR3 region has the DNA TGCGCCAGCTCTCCTGGAGGGCAGGGACGGAGAGATACGCAGTATTTT. It codes for CASSPGGQGRRDTQYF.